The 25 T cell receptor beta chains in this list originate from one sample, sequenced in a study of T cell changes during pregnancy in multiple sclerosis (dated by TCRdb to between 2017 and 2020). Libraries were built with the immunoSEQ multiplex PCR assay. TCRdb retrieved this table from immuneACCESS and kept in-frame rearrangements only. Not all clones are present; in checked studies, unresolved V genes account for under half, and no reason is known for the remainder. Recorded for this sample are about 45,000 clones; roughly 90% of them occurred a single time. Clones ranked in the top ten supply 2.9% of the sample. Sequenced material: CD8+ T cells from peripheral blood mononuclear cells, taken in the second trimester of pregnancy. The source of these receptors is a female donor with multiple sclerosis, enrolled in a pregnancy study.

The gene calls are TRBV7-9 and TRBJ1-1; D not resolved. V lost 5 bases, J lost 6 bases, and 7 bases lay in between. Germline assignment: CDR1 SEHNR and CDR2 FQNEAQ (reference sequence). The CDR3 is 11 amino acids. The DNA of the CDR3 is TGTGCCAGCAGCCTACAGCCTGAAGCTTTCTTT. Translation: CASSLQPEAFF. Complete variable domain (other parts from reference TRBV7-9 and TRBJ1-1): DTGVSQNPRHKITKRGQNVTFRCDPISEHNRLYWYRQTLGQGPEFLTYFQNEAQLEKSRLLSDRFSAERPKGSFSTLEIQRTEQGDSAMYLCASSLQPEAFFGQGTRLTVV.

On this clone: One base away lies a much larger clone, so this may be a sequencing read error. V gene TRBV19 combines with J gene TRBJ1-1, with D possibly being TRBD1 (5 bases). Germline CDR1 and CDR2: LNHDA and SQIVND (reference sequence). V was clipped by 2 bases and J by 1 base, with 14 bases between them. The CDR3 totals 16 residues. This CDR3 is CASSITPETANTEAFF. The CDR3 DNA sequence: TGTGCCAGTAGTATAACCCCCGAGACAGCGAACACTGAAGCTTTCTTT.

CDR3 residues: CASSPPQGAGEQYF. The DNA of the CDR3 is TGTGCCAGCTCACCACCGCAGGGGGCGGGGGAGCAGTACTTC. J is TRBJ2-7 and V is TRBV18; 8 bases are a match to TRBD1. The CDR3 contains 14 residues. V was clipped by 0 bases and J by 7 bases; unmatched bases: 5. Germline assignment: CDR1 KGHSH and CDR2 LQKENI.

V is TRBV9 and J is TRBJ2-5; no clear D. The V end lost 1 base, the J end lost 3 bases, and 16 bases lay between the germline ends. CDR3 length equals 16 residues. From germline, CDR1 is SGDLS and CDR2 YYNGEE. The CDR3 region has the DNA TGTGCCAGCAGCGTAAATAGCTATACAACTGAAGAGACCCAGTACTTC. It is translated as CASSVNSYTTEETQYF. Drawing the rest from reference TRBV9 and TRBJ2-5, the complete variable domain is DSGVTQTPKHLITATGQRVTLRCSPRSGDLSVYWYQQSLDQGLQFLIQYYNGEERAKGNILERFSAQQFPDLHSELNLSSLELGDSALYFCASSVNSYTTEETQYFGPGTRLLVL.

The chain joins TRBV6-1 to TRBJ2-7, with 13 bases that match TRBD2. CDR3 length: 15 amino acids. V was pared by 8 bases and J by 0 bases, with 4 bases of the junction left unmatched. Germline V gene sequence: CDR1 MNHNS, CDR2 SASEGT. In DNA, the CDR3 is TGTGCCAGCCTAGGACTAGCGGGGGCCTCCTACGAGCAGTACTTC. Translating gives CASLGLAGASYEQYF.

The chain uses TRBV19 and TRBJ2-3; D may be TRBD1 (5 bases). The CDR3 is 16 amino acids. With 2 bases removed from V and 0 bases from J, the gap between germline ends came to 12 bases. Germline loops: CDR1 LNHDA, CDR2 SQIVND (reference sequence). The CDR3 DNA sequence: TGTGCCAGTAGTATAAATACAGGAGCTAGCACAGATACGCAGTATTTT. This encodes CASSINTGASTDTQYF.

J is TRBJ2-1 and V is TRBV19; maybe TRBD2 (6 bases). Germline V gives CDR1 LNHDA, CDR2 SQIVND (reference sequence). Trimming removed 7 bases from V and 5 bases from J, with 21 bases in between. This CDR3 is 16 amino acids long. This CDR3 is CASTASGGFIHNEQFF. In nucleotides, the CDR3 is TGTGCCAGTACAGCCTCTGGGGGGTTTATTCACAATGAGCAGTTCTTC. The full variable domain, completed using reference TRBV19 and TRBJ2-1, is DGGITQSPKYLFRKEGQNVTLSCEQNLNHDAMYWYRQDPGQGLRLIYYSQIVNDFQKGDIAEGYSVSREKKESFPLTVTSAQKNPTAFYLCASTASGGFIHNEQFFGPGTRLTVL.

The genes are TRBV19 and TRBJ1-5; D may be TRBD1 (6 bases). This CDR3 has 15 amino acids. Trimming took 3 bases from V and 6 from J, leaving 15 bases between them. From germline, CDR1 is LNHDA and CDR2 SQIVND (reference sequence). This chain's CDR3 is CASSMGWGGVQPQHF. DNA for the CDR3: TGTGCCAGTAGTATGGGGTGGGGGGGCGTTCAGCCCCAGCATTTT.

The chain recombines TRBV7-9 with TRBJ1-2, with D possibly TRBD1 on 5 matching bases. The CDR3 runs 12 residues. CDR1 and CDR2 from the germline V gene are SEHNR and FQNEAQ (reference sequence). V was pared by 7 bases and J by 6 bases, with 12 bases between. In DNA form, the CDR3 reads TGTGCCAGCACCTCCGGGGGGGATGGCTACACCTTC. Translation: CASTSGGDGYTF.

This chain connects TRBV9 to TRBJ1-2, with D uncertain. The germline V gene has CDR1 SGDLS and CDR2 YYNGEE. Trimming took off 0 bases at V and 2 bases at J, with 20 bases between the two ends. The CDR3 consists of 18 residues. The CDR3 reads CASSVVPSGGSGNYGYTF. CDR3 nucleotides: TGTGCCAGCAGCGTAGTACCCTCCGGAGGGTCCGGGAACTATGGCTACACCTTC.

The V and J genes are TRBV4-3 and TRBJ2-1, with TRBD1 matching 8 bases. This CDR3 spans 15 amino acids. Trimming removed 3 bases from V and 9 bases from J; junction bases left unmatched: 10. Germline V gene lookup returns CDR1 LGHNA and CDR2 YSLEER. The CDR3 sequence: CASSQGWTGRGEQFF. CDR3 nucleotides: TGCGCCAGCAGCCAGGGGTGGACAGGGCGGGGTGAGCAGTTCTTC.

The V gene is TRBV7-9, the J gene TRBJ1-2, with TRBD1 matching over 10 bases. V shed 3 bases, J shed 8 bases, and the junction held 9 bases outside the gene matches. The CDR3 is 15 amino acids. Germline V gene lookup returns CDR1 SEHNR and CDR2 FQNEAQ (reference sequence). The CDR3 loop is CASSFTGTGVLGYTF. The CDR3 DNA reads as TGTGCCAGCAGCTTCACCGGGACAGGGGTCTTGGGCTACACCTTC.

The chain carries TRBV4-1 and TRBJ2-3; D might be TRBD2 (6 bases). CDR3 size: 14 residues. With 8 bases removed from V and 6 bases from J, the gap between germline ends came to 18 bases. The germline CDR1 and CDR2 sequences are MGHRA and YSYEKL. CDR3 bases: TGCGCCAGCCTGGGGGGTGGGGCGCGGGATACGCAGTATTTT. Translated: CASLGGGARDTQYF.

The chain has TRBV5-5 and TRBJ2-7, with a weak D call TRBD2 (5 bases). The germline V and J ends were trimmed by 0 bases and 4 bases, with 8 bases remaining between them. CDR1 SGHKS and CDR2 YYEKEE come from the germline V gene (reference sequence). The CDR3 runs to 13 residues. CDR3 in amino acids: CASSLGGLYEQYF. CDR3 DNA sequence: TGTGCCAGCAGCTTGGGAGGGTTATACGAGCAGTACTTC.

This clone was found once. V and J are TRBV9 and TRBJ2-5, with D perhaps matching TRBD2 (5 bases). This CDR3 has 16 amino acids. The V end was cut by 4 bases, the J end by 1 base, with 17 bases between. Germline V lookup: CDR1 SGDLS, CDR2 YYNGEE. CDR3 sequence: CASSPGSSGVQETQYF. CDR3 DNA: TGTGCCAGCAGCCCCGGTTCCAGCGGCGTCCAAGAGACCCAGTACTTC.

Here the CDR3 reads CASSEPPGQGSGGELFF. The CDR3 coding sequence is TGTGCCAGCAGCGAACCCCCGGGACAGGGTTCGGGCGGGGAGCTGTTTTTT. This chain uses TRBV9 with TRBJ2-2; TRBD1 agrees at 9 bases. With 3 bases clipped from V and 7 bases from J, the junction kept 13 bases outside the gene matches. CDR1 and CDR2 from the germline V gene are SGDLS and YYNGEE. The CDR3 has 17 amino acids.

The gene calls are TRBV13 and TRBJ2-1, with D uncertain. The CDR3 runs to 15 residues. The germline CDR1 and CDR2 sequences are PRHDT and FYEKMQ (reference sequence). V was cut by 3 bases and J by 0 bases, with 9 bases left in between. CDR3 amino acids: CASSLETASYNEQFF. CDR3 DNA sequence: TGTGCCAGCAGCTTGGAAACAGCCTCCTACAATGAGCAGTTCTTC. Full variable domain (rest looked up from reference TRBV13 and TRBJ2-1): AAGVIQSPRHLIKEKRETATLKCYPIPRHDTVYWYQQGPGQDPQFLISFYEKMQSDKGSIPDRFSAQQFSDYHSELNMSSLELGDSALYFCASSLETASYNEQFFGPGTRLTVL.

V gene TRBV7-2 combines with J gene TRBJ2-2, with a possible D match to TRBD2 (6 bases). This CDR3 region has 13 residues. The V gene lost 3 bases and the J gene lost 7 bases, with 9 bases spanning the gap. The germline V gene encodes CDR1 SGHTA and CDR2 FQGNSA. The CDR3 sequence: CASSLGGGGELFF. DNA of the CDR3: TGTGCCAGCAGCTTGGGGGGTGGCGGGGAGCTGTTTTTT.

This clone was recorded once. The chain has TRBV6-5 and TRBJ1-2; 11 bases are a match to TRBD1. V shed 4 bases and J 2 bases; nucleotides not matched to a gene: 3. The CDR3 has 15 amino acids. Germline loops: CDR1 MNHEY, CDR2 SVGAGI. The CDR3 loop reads CASSFGQGANYGYTF. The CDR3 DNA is TGTGCCAGCAGTTTCGGACAGGGGGCGAACTATGGCTACACCTTC.

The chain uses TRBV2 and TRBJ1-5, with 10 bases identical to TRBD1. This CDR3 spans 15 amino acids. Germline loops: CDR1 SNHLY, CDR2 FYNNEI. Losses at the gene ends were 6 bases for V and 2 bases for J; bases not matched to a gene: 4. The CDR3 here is CASRATGGGNQPQHF. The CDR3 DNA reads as TGTGCCAGCAGGGCGACAGGGGGCGGCAATCAGCCCCAGCATTTT.

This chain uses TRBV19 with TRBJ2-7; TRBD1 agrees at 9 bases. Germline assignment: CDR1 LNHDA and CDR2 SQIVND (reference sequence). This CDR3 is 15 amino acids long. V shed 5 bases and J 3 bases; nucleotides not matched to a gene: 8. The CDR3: CASSWGQGEIYEQYF. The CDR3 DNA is TGTGCCAGTAGTTGGGGACAGGGAGAGATCTACGAGCAGTACTTC.

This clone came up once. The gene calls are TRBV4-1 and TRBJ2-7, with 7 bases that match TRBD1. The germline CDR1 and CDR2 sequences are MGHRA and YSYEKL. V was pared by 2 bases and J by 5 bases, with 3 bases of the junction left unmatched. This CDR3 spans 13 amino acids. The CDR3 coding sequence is TGCGCCAGCAGCCAAAACAGGGGCGACGAGCAGTACTTC. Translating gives CASSQNRGDEQYF.

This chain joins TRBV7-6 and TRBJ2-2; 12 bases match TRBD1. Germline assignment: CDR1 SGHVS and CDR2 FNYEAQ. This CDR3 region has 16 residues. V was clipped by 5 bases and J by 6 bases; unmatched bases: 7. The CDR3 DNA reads TGTGCCAGCAGCGCGGGCGGGACAGGGGGCCCCGGGGAGCTGTTTTTT. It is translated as CASSAGGTGGPGELFF.

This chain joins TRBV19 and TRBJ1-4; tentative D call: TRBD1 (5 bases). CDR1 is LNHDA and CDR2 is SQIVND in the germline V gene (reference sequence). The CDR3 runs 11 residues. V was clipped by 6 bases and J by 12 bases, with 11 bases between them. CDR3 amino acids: CASREGGELFF. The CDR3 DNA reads TGTGCCAGTAGAGAGGGAGGGGAACTGTTTTTT.

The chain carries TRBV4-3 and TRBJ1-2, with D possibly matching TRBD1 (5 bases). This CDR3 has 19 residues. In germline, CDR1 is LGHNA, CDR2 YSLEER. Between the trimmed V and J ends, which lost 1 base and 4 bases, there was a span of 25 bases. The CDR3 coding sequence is TGCGCCAGCAGCCAAGGGGACTATGACGCAGGGATGGACCTCTATGGCTACACCTTC. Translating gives CASSQGDYDAGMDLYGYTF.